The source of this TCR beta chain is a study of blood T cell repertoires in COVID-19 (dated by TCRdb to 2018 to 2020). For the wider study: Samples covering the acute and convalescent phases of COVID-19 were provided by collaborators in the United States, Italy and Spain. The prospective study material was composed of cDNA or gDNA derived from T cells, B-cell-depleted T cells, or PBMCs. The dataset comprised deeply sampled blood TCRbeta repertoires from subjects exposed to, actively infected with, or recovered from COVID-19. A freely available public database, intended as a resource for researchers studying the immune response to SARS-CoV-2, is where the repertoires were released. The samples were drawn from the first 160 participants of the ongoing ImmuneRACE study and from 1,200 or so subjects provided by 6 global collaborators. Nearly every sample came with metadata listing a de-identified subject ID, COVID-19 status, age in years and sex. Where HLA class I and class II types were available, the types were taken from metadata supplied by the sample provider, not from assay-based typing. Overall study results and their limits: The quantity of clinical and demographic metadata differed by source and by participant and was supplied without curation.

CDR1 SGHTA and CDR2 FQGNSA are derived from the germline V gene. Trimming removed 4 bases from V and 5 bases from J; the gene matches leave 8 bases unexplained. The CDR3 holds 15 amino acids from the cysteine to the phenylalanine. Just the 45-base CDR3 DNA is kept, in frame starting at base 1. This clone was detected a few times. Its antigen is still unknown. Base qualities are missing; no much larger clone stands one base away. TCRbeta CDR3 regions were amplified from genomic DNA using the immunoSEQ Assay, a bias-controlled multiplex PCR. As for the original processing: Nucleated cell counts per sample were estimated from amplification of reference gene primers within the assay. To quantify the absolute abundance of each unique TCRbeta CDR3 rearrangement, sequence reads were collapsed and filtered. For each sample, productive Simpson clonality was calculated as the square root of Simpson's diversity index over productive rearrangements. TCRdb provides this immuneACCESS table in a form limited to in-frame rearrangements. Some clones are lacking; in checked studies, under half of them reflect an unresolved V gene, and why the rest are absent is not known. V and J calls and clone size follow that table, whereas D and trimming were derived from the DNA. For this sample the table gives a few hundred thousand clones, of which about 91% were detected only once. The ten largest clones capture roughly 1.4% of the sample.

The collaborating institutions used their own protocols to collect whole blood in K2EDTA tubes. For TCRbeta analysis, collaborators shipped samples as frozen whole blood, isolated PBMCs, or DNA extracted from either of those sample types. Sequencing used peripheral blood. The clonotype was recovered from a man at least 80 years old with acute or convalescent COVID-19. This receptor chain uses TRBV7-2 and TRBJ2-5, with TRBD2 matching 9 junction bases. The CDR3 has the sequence CASSSPLAGWETQYF. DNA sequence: TGTGCCAGCAGCTCCCCCCTAGCGGGATGGGAGACCCAGTACTTC.